A selection of T cell receptor beta chains follows, all from one sample in a study of cytomegalovirus exposure and HLA in healthy donors. This table comes from immunoSEQ multiplex PCR, and its TCRdb copy is limited to in-frame clones, with some not included. The data hold roughly 200,000 clones, with around 88% observed a single time. Sequenced input: PBMCs. These receptors all stem from a woman between 18 and 29 years old in good health and CMV-seronegative. CDR3s include the opening cysteine and the closing phenylalanine or tryptophan. D genes are given only for firm matches. Part of the rows lack a size; the others show once, few, many or a class for expanded clones.

V gene: TRBV2
J gene: TRBJ1-1
D gene: TRBD1
clone size: .
CDR3 DNA: TGTGCCAGCAGTGAAGGCGGGACAGGGCTTGAAGCTTTCTTT
CDR3 protein: CASSEGGTGLEAFF

V gene: TRBV27
J gene: TRBJ2-1
D gene: .
clone size: .
CDR3 DNA: TGTGCCAGCAGTTTAGGGGCAGGGGTGTTCTTC
CDR3 protein: CASSLGAGVFF

V gene: TRBV6-6
J gene: TRBJ1-2
D gene: TRBD1
clone size: .
CDR3 DNA: TGTGCCAGCAGCCACAGGGGACAGGGGGAACGTGGCTACACCTTC
CDR3 protein: CASSHRGQGERGYTF

V gene: TRBV7-2
J gene: TRBJ2-7
D gene: .
clone size: .
CDR3 DNA: TGTGCCAGCAGCTTAGAAGTCAGGTCCTACGAGCAGTACTTC
CDR3 protein: CASSLEVRSYEQYF

V gene: TRBV6-1
J gene: TRBJ2-1
D gene: TRBD2
clone size: .
CDR3 DNA: TGTGCCAGCAGTGCAACGAGCGGGGGGTGGGACAATGAGCAGTTCTTC
CDR3 protein: CASSATSGGWDNEQFF

V gene: TRBV10-3
J gene: TRBJ2-2
D gene: .
clone size: .
CDR3 DNA: TGTGCCATCAGTGAGACTGCCGGGGAGCTGTTTTTT
CDR3 protein: CAISETAGELFF

V gene: TRBV7-2
J gene: TRBJ1-5
D gene: TRBD1
clone size: .
CDR3 DNA: TGTGCCAGCAGCTTAACTGGACAGGGGGTCAATCAGCCCCAGCATTTT
CDR3 protein: CASSLTGQGVNQPQHF

V gene: TRBV5-6
J gene: TRBJ2-5
D gene: .
clone size: .
CDR3 DNA: TGTGCCAGCAGCTTTATGTCAGAGACCCAGTACTTC
CDR3 protein: CASSFMSETQYF

V gene: TRBV28
J gene: TRBJ2-1
D gene: .
clone size: .
CDR3 DNA: TGTGCCAGCAACACACGTCCCCCTAATGAGCAGTTCTTC
CDR3 protein: CASNTRPPNEQFF

V gene: TRBV6-6
J gene: TRBJ2-5
D gene: TRBD2
clone size: once
CDR3 DNA: TGTGCCAGCAGCCTCACTAGCGGGATTGAAAAAGAGACCCAGTACTTC
CDR3 protein: CASSLTSGIEKETQYF

V gene: TRBV7-9
J gene: TRBJ2-3
D gene: TRBD1
clone size: .
CDR3 DNA: TGTGCCAGCAGCTTAGCGGACAGGTCTTCAGATACGCAGTATTTT
CDR3 protein: CASSLADRSSDTQYF

V gene: TRBV19
J gene: TRBJ1-4
D gene: TRBD1
clone size: .
CDR3 DNA: TGTGCCAGTAGTACCGGACAGACAGGGGGGAATGAAAAACTGTTTTTT
CDR3 protein: CASSTGQTGGNEKLFF

V gene: TRBV6-5
J gene: TRBJ2-7
D gene: TRBD2
clone size: .
CDR3 DNA: TGTGCCAGCAGCCCGGGACTAGCCAACGAGCAGTACTTC
CDR3 protein: CASSPGLANEQYF

V gene: TRBV6-1
J gene: TRBJ2-3
D gene: .
clone size: .
CDR3 DNA: TGTGCCAGCAGTGAAACGGGGACAGATACGCAGTATTTT
CDR3 protein: CASSETGTDTQYF

V gene: TRBV6-5
J gene: TRBJ1-4
D gene: TRBD1
clone size: .
CDR3 DNA: TGTGCCAGCAGAGAGACAGGGGGCATATTTCTGTTTTTT
CDR3 protein: CASRETGGIFLFF

V gene: TRBV7-2
J gene: TRBJ1-2
D gene: .
clone size: .
CDR3 DNA: TGTGCCAGCAGCTTAGTCTCTCAGGGCAGAAACTATGGCTACACCTTC
CDR3 protein: CASSLVSQGRNYGYTF

V gene: TRBV4-2
J gene: TRBJ2-3
D gene: .
clone size: .
CDR3 DNA: TGTGCCAGCCAGACACAAGCCGGGGCGGGGATTTTGGCAGATACGCAGTATTTT
CDR3 protein: CASQTQAGAGILADTQYF

V gene: TRBV15
J gene: TRBJ2-1
D gene: TRBD1
clone size: .
CDR3 DNA: TGTGCCACCAGCAGAGATCCCGAGACAGGGGGCCATGAGCAGTTCTTC
CDR3 protein: CATSRDPETGGHEQFF

V gene: TRBV6-5
J gene: TRBJ2-5
D gene: .
clone size: .
CDR3 DNA: TGTGCCAGCAGACTCGACAGTTCCTCTCAAGAGACCCAGTACTTC
CDR3 protein: CASRLDSSSQETQYF

V gene: TRBV6-6
J gene: TRBJ1-1
D gene: TRBD1
clone size: .
CDR3 DNA: TGTGCCAGCAGTAAAGGGACAGGGGGCGATGGTACTGAAGCTTTCTTT
CDR3 protein: CASSKGTGGDGTEAFF

V gene: TRBV29-1
J gene: TRBJ2-2
D gene: .
clone size: .
CDR3 DNA: TGCAGCGTCACGGAGGCGGGCGTGAACACCGGGGAGCTGTTTTTT
CDR3 protein: CSVTEAGVNTGELFF

V gene: TRBV7-6
J gene: TRBJ2-1
D gene: .
clone size: .
CDR3 DNA: TGTGCCAGCAGCTTAACGGGGGTCGAGCAGTTCTTC
CDR3 protein: CASSLTGVEQFF

V gene: TRBV15
J gene: TRBJ2-1
D gene: TRBD2
clone size: .
CDR3 DNA: TGTGCCACCAGCAGAGCCTTAACTAGCGGGGGGTACAATGAGCAGTTCTTC
CDR3 protein: CATSRALTSGGYNEQFF

V gene: TRBV5-1
J gene: TRBJ2-2
D gene: TRBD2
clone size: .
CDR3 DNA: TGCGCCAGCAGAACTAGCGGGAGCTACACCGGGGAGCTGTTTTTT
CDR3 protein: CASRTSGSYTGELFF

V gene: TRBV6-5
J gene: TRBJ2-1
D gene: TRBD1
clone size: .
CDR3 DNA: TGTGCCAGCAGTGACCGGGACAGGGGGTTCAAGTTCTTC
CDR3 protein: CASSDRDRGFKFF

V gene: TRBV5-3
J gene: TRBJ1-3
D gene: TRBD1
clone size: .
CDR3 DNA: TGTGCCAGAAGCTTGGCGCGGGAAGACAGGGGCTCTGGAAACACCATATATTTT
CDR3 protein: CARSLAREDRGSGNTIYF

V gene: TRBV5-4
J gene: TRBJ2-7
D gene: TRBD1
clone size: .
CDR3 DNA: TGTGCCAGCAGCCTGAGGGGCAGGGGGAGCTACGAGCAGTACTTC
CDR3 protein: CASSLRGRGSYEQYF

V gene: TRBV10-1
J gene: TRBJ1-2
D gene: TRBD1
clone size: .
CDR3 DNA: TGCGCCACCCGACAGGGTAGGAGGGATGGCTACACCTTC
CDR3 protein: CATRQGRRDGYTF

V gene: TRBV5-6
J gene: TRBJ1-1
D gene: .
clone size: once
CDR3 DNA: TGTGCCAGCAGCCCTTGGCGGGGGGGCGCTGAAGCTTTCTTT
CDR3 protein: CASSPWRGGAEAFF

V gene: TRBV28
J gene: TRBJ2-7
D gene: TRBD1
clone size: .
CDR3 DNA: TGTGCCAGCAGTTTATCCGGGACAGGAGCCCGCGGGCAGTACTTC
CDR3 protein: CASSLSGTGARGQYF

V gene: TRBV2
J gene: TRBJ2-5
D gene: .
clone size: .
CDR3 DNA: TGTGCCAGCAGGGAGGGGGCAGAGACCCAGTACTTC
CDR3 protein: CASREGAETQYF

V gene: TRBV7-2
J gene: TRBJ1-5
D gene: .
clone size: once
CDR3 DNA: TGTGCCAGCAGCTTGGACAGTTTATATCAGCCCCAGCATTTT
CDR3 protein: CASSLDSLYQPQHF

V gene: TRBV5-1
J gene: TRBJ1-1
D gene: TRBD1
clone size: .
CDR3 DNA: TGCGCCAGCAGCACCCAGACAGGGGGCCCTGAAGCTTTCTTT
CDR3 protein: CASSTQTGGPEAFF

V gene: TRBV29-1
J gene: TRBJ1-4
D gene: TRBD1
clone size: .
CDR3 DNA: TGCAGCGTGGGACAGGGAAGGCCTAATGAAAAACTGTTTTTT
CDR3 protein: CSVGQGRPNEKLFF

V gene: TRBV28
J gene: TRBJ2-7
D gene: .
clone size: .
CDR3 DNA: TGTGCCAGCAGTTCTCCTCAGGGGGGCGAGCAGTACTTC
CDR3 protein: CASSSPQGGEQYF

V gene: TRBV6-6
J gene: TRBJ2-7
D gene: TRBD1
clone size: .
CDR3 DNA: TGTGCCAGTTTGAGGCTCAGGGGGAATCCGTCCTACGAGCAGTACTTC
CDR3 protein: CASLRLRGNPSYEQYF

V gene: TRBV7-2
J gene: TRBJ1-2
D gene: TRBD1
clone size: few
CDR3 DNA: TGTGCCAGCAGCCCGACAGGGGTCAACTATGGCTACACCTTC
CDR3 protein: CASSPTGVNYGYTF

V gene: TRBV4-1
J gene: TRBJ1-3
D gene: .
clone size: .
CDR3 DNA: TGCGCCAGCAGCCAAGATGGGTACAGAGGAAACACCATATATTTT
CDR3 protein: CASSQDGYRGNTIYF

V gene: TRBV5-1
J gene: TRBJ1-1
D gene: TRBD1
clone size: .
CDR3 DNA: TGCGCCAGCACCCGACAGGGAGACACTGAAGCTTTCTTT
CDR3 protein: CASTRQGDTEAFF

V gene: TRBV7-9
J gene: TRBJ2-1
D gene: .
clone size: .
CDR3 DNA: TGTGCCAGCAGCCCAACAGCTCCTCAGTCGTTGTACGATGAGCAGTTCTTC
CDR3 protein: CASSPTAPQSLYDEQFF

V gene: TRBV20-1
J gene: TRBJ2-5
D gene: .
clone size: .
CDR3 DNA: TGCAGTGAGGAGCGTGGAGAGACCCAGTACTTC
CDR3 protein: CSEERGETQYF

V gene: TRBV29-1
J gene: TRBJ2-7
D gene: TRBD1
clone size: .
CDR3 DNA: TGCAGCGTTGAAGGGGGACAGGACTCCTACGAGCAGTACTTC
CDR3 protein: CSVEGGQDSYEQYF

V gene: TRBV9
J gene: TRBJ2-7
D gene: .
clone size: .
CDR3 DNA: TGTGCCAGCAGCCCCCGGGACACCTACGAGCAGTACTTC
CDR3 protein: CASSPRDTYEQYF

V gene: TRBV6-5
J gene: TRBJ1-1
D gene: .
clone size: .
CDR3 DNA: TGTGCCAGCAGTCAGAATCGGGTATCAAACGCTGAAGCTTTCTTT
CDR3 protein: CASSQNRVSNAEAFF

V gene: TRBV5-1
J gene: TRBJ2-1
D gene: .
clone size: few
CDR3 DNA: TGCGCCAGCAGCCAACGCGGACTAGAGCAGTTCTTC
CDR3 protein: CASSQRGLEQFF

V gene: TRBV9
J gene: TRBJ2-1
D gene: .
clone size: once
CDR3 DNA: TGTGCCAGCAGCCAATTGCCCGGGAATGAGCAGTTCTTC
CDR3 protein: CASSQLPGNEQFF

V gene: TRBV7-3
J gene: TRBJ2-5
D gene: .
clone size: .
CDR3 DNA: TGTGCCAGCAGCCAGGGGTATTTCCAAGAGACCCAGTACTTC
CDR3 protein: CASSQGYFQETQYF

V gene: TRBV27
J gene: TRBJ2-7
D gene: TRBD1
clone size: once
CDR3 DNA: TGTGCCAGCAGTCCCCGGACAGGGGACGAGCAGTACTTC
CDR3 protein: CASSPRTGDEQYF

V gene: TRBV2
J gene: TRBJ2-1
D gene: TRBD1
clone size: .
CDR3 DNA: TGTGCCAGCAGTGCAGGGGGATCCTACAATGAGCAGTTCTTC
CDR3 protein: CASSAGGSYNEQFF

V gene: TRBV5-8
J gene: TRBJ2-1
D gene: TRBD1
clone size: .
CDR3 DNA: TGTGCCAGCAGCACTGGACAGGGGGGGTTGGACAATGAGCAGTTCTTC
CDR3 protein: CASSTGQGGLDNEQFF

V gene: TRBV4-2
J gene: TRBJ2-5
D gene: TRBD2
clone size: .
CDR3 DNA: TGTGCCAGCAGCCAAGAACCCGAACTAGCGGGGGTTCTTCAGACCCAGTACTTC
CDR3 protein: CASSQEPELAGVLQTQYF

V gene: TRBV6-5
J gene: TRBJ2-7
D gene: .
clone size: .
CDR3 DNA: TGTGCCAGCAGCCAGAAACAGGACTCCTACGAGCAGTACTTC
CDR3 protein: CASSQKQDSYEQYF

V gene: TRBV27
J gene: TRBJ2-3
D gene: TRBD1
clone size: .
CDR3 DNA: TGTGCCAGCAGTCCGTTCCCGGGACAGGGGGCAACAGATACGCAGTATTTT
CDR3 protein: CASSPFPGQGATDTQYF